The present T cell receptor (beta chain) was sequenced within a study of blood T cell repertoires in COVID-19. Looking at the study overall: Specimens from acute and convalescent COVID-19 originated in the United States, Italy and Spain. From T cells, B-cell-depleted T cells, or PBMCs came the material, which was cDNA or gDNA.

Per the original data handling: Researchers report that nucleated cell counts were estimated from reference gene primer amplification. Measured with immunoSEQ multiplex PCR; TCRdb has only the in-frame clones, and not every one. Clone size and V and J calls were adopted from that table, with D and trimming inferred from the DNA. This sample has some 72,000 clones, with more than 85% found just once. The V segment lost 3 bases and the J segment 3 bases; nucleotides outside the gene matches: 2. The CDR3 runs 14 residues. Germline CDR1 reads KGHDR; CDR2 reads SFDVKD. The receptor was derived from a man between 60 and 75 years old with acute or convalescent COVID-19. The chain is built from TRBV24-1 and TRBJ2-7, with TRBD1 identical over 9 bases. The sequenced material came from peripheral blood. The CDR3 sequence: CATSDPDRGYEQYF. The CDR3 coding sequence is TGTGCCACCAGTGATCCGGACAGGGGCTACGAGCAGTACTTC.